This entry is about one T cell receptor (beta chain). Its specificity is unknown. The entry originates in a study of Ad26.COV2.S vaccination and SARS-CoV-2 variants. The study's findings and limits: Possible underestimation of total T cell responses by the TCR breadth and depth analyses was noted. A substantial breadth of spike-specific CD8+ and CD4+ T cell responses after vaccination has been reported.

Libraries were prepared by immunoSEQ multiplex PCR; TCRdb keeps only in-frame clonotypes and omits some of them. The sample consists of fewer than 150,000 clones, 86% of them appearing once. In germline, CDR1 is LGHNA, CDR2 YSLEER. V was trimmed by 0 bases and J by 5 bases, leaving 13 bases between them. CDR3 size: 15 residues. This sample comprised peripheral blood, obtained after recovery from COVID-19. The chain employs TRBV4-3 and TRBJ1-1, with D tentatively TRBD1 (6 bases). This clonotype originated in a human donor who had recovered from COVID-19. The CDR3 DNA is TGCGCCAGCAGCCAAGATAGGGGGGCTGGGACTGAAGCTTTCTTT. Translating gives CASSQDRGAGTEAFF.